This TCR beta chain was sequenced during a study of T cells in localized non-small cell lung cancer (dated by TCRdb to the early 2020s). About the full investigation: The study analyzed T cell repertoires of hundreds of early-stage NSCLC patients, comparing tumors and uninvolved tumor-adjacent lungs. The cohort was made up of under 250 treatment-naive NSCLC patients whose localized lung tumors had been resected. Of the NSCLC patients, around 140 were male and around 97 were female, and the mean age was roughly 61 years. Paper-wide results and their limitations: Multi-region tumor sequencing was not performed, so intratumor heterogeneity could not be excluded. Uninvolved tumor-adjacent lung showed the highest T cell clonality, higher than tumor, which suggests more focused antigenic responses in the uninvolved tumor-adjacent lung. Higher T cell density in blood was associated with longer overall survival, whereas higher clonality in adjacent lung was associated with shorter survival. Because the study design was exploratory, TCR variables were selected using unadjusted p-values without false-discovery rate correction. A median of approximately 62 of the top 100 tumor clones turned up in the paired uninvolved adjacent lung, and roughly 28 of those clones also ranked among the top 100 of that same adjacent lung.

According to the germline V gene, CDR1 reads SGHVS and CDR2 reads FNYEAQ. Trimming removed 7 bases from V and 2 bases from J, leaving 15 bases between the germline ends. From its cysteine to its phenylalanine, the CDR3 spans 14 amino acids. The retained sequence is limited to the CDR3, 42 bases, with the frame set at the first base. Concerning this clone itself: Which antigen it targets is not known. It has no much larger one-base neighbor in the sample; base qualities were not kept.

At diagnosis, tumor, uninvolved tumor-adjacent lung and peripheral blood were collected and then preserved as a mix of FFPE and fresh-frozen material. Blood samples were analyzed as peripheral blood mononuclear cells for TCR repertoire profiling. The immunoSEQ Assay was used to sequence TCR beta CDR3 regions from DNA. Per the source publication's procedure: To compute T cell density, TCR beta template counts were normalized to usable DNA, which was estimated by amplifying housekeeping genes. Richness was estimated using the preseqR package, with extrapolation to 400,000 templates for PBMC samples and to 120,000 templates for tissue samples. Clonality was defined as one minus Pielou's evenness. To identify tissue-enriched TCRs, differential abundance testing was run on productive amino-acid clonotypes with a minimum total count of 5 and an alpha of 0.1. Repertoire overlap between compartments was quantified with the Jaccard Index and Morisita Overlap Index. GLIPH clustered TCR beta CDR3s with public tetramer-defined viral CDR3s; viral motifs required at least three viral sequences plus V-gene enrichment. TCRdb obtained this table from immuneACCESS and retained in-frame rearrangements with V and J assigned. These tables miss some clones; where compared with another copy, unresolved V genes account for less than half of the shortfall, and the remainder is unexplained. V, J and clone size derive from that table, while D and trimming were established from the DNA sequence. Across this sample there are some 31,000 clones, with approximately 91% seen only once. The ten most abundant clones make up 4.2% of the sample.

The sequences come from peripheral blood, collected before any cancer treatment. The rearrangement joined TRBV7-6 to TRBJ2-7; the D gene is not confidently resolved. This TCR was sampled from a woman aged 40-75 years with stage I lung adenocarcinoma. The CDR3: CASNPGRLPYEQYF. The sequenced DNA: TGTGCCAGCAACCCCGGCAGGTTACCCTACGAGCAGTACTTC.